A single sample gave rise to the 27 T cell receptor beta chains below, sequenced in a study of spatial heterogeneity in lung cancer. The time point was: sample taken at primary tumor resection. TCRdb fed the 5' RACE reads into MiXCR, producing one record per CDR3 protein. Here the sample spans 6,500 to 7,500 distinct CDR3 sequences, under 7.5% being singletons. The antigens for these receptors are not known. Study observations and caveats: Expanded intratumoral alpha and beta TCR counts tracked tumor mutation counts.

The sequences come from lung tumor tissue, collected at surgery. These TCRs come from a male donor with early-stage non-small cell lung cancer.

This clonotype was seen repeatedly, ten times or more. The chain recombines TRBV20-1 with TRBJ2-4, with 9 bases matching TRBD1. CDR1 is DFQATT, CDR2 SNEGSKA, per germline (reference sequence). Trimming took 6 bases from V and 4 from J; bases not matched to a gene: 7. The CDR3 covers 14 residues. CDR3 sequence: CSAHGDRGKNIQYF. The DNA of the CDR3 is TGCAGTGCCCATGGAGACAGGGGGAAAAACATTCAGTACTTC.

This clonotype has a count of ten or more. The chain combines TRBV20-1 with TRBJ2-1, with unresolved D. The V and J ends lost 7 bases and 7 bases respectively, with 17 bases between them. Germline loops: CDR1 DFQATT, CDR2 SNEGSKA (reference sequence). This CDR3 contains 13 residues. CDR3 residues: CSGGTGRRNEQFF. DNA for the CDR3: TGCAGTGGGGGAACCGGGCGGCGGAATGAGCAGTTCTTC.

In this sample, this clonotype turned up a few times. The chain uses TRBV12-3 or TRBV12-4 and TRBJ1-2, with TRBD1 as a possible D gene (5 bases). V was cut by 5 bases and J by 3 bases, with 13 bases left in between. The CDR3 contains 14 residues. In DNA, the CDR3 is TGTGCCAGCAGTGCCCAGGGAAAGGACTATGGCTACACCTTC. It yields the protein CASSAQGKDYGYTF.

This clonotype was seen only a few times. The chain employs TRBV11-2 and TRBJ1-6, with D unclear. Germline V gene lookup returns CDR1 SGHAT and CDR2 FQNNGV. The V gene lost 1 base and the J gene lost 4 bases, with 8 bases spanning the gap. This CDR3 comprises 15 residues. The CDR3 DNA is TGTGCCAGCAGCTTAGTTAACCAGTATAATTCACCCCTCCACTTT. It is translated as CASSLVNQYNSPLHF.

V usage is TRBV11-2 and J usage is TRBJ2-3, with D perhaps matching TRBD2 (6 bases). V gave up 3 bases and J gave up 4 bases, with 14 bases separating them. Germline CDR1 is SGHAT and CDR2 is FQNNGV. The CDR3 spans 15 residues. The DNA of the CDR3 is TGTGCCAGCAGCTTCGCGGGATCTCGGGCAGATACGCAGTATTTT. This codes for CASSFAGSRADTQYF.

Judged by abundance, this clonotype is medium-sized. V gene TRBV30 combines with J gene TRBJ1-2; D gene unclear. The germline V and J ends were trimmed by 0 bases and 7 bases, with 12 bases remaining between them. The V gene's germline CDR1 is GTSNPN and CDR2 SVGIG (reference sequence). The length of the CDR3 is 13 residues. CDR3 amino acids: CAWSVLGMGGYTF. Here the CDR3 DNA reads TGTGCCTGGAGTGTACTGGGGATGGGTGGCTACACCTTC.

This clonotype was counted many times. V gene TRBV10-3 combines with J gene TRBJ2-2, with D perhaps matching TRBD1 (5 bases). The CDR3 loop spans 15 amino acids. The germline V gene encodes CDR1 ENHRY and CDR2 SYGVKD. V was pared by 0 bases and J by 4 bases, with 9 bases between. The CDR3 loop is CAISESNQGTGELFF. CDR3 bases: TGTGCCATCAGTGAGTCGAATCAGGGCACCGGGGAGCTGTTTTTT.

This clonotype was seen repeatedly, ten times or more. CDR3 in amino acids: CASGLLRDNQPQHF. CDR3 bases: TGTGCTAGTGGTTTGTTAAGGGACAATCAGCCCCAGCATTTT. The chain has TRBV12-5 and TRBJ1-5; D call uncertain. The CDR3 runs 14 residues. Germline lookup yields CDR1 LGHNT and CDR2 FRNRAP. The V gene lost 2 bases and the J gene lost 3 bases, with 8 bases spanning the gap.

Relative to its sample, this clonotype is medium-sized. This chain links TRBV6-2 or TRBV6-3 with TRBJ2-7, with D unclear. The V gene lost 2 bases and the J gene lost 3 bases, with 11 bases spanning the gap. This CDR3 contains 14 residues. CDR1 is MNHEY and CDR2 is SVGEGT in the germline V gene. The CDR3 DNA sequence: TGTGCCAGCAGTTACATGGGAACTGACTACGAGCAGTACTTC. This gives the protein CASSYMGTDYEQYF.

Many counts were recorded for this clonotype. The J gene is TRBJ2-2, the V gene TRBV28; no firm D call. Germline assignment: CDR1 MDHEN and CDR2 SYDVKM. The ends were cut back, 1 base at V and 1 base at J, with 7 bases in the middle. The CDR3 loop spans 15 amino acids. CDR3: CASSLYRMNTGELFF. The DNA of the CDR3 is TGTGCCAGCAGTTTATACAGAATGAACACCGGGGAGCTGTTTTTT.

This clonotype was observed many times. The CDR3 sequence: CASSRLARDGELFF. CDR3 DNA sequence: TGTGCCAGCAGCCGACTAGCTAGGGACGGGGAGCTGTTTTTT. This chain joins TRBV12-3 or TRBV12-4 and TRBJ2-2, with 7 bases that match TRBD2. The CDR3 runs to 14 residues. With 6 bases clipped from V and 7 bases from J, the junction kept 8 bases outside the gene matches.

Ten or more counts support this clonotype. The chain has TRBV28 and TRBJ2-2; TRBD1 is a possible D gene (7 bases). Germline CDR1 is MDHEN and CDR2 is SYDVKM. The CDR3 consists of 13 residues. Between the trimmed V and J ends, which lost 10 bases and 4 bases, there was a span of 13 bases. The DNA of the CDR3 is TGTGCCATACCAGGGGGGACCACCGGGGAGCTGTTTTTT. This codes for CAIPGGTTGELFF.

This clonotype is termed medium-sized. CDR3 loop: CSGWESYGYTF. CDR3 in DNA: TGCAGCGGCTGGGAGAGTTATGGCTACACCTTC. The chain joins TRBV29-1 to TRBJ1-2; no firm D call. CDR3 length: 11 residues. The germline V and J ends were trimmed by 7 bases and 5 bases, with 11 bases remaining between them. CDR1 is SQVTM and CDR2 is ANQGSEA in the germline V gene.

This clonotype counts as medium-sized. This chain links TRBV18 with TRBJ1-1; 8 bases are shared with TRBD1. The CDR3 covers 15 residues. The V gene's germline CDR1 is KGHSH and CDR2 LQKENI. J lost 0 bases, V lost 6 bases, and 6 bases had no gene match. The CDR3 here is CASSGTGSVNTEAFF. For the CDR3, the DNA is TGTGCCAGCTCTGGGACAGGATCAGTGAACACTGAAGCTTTCTTT. Using reference TRBV18 and TRBJ1-1 for the parts outside the CDR3, the full variable domain is NAGVMQNPRHLVRRRGQEARLRCSPMKGHSHVYWYRQLPEEGLKFMVYLQKENIIDESGMPKERFSAEFPKEGPSILRIQQVVRGDSAAYFCASSGTGSVNTEAFFGQGTRLTVV.

This clonotype was observed a few times. This chain joins TRBV7-2 and TRBJ1-1, with TRBD1 matching 8 bases. Germline V gene data show CDR1 as SGHTA and CDR2 as FQGNSA. V gave up 1 base and J gave up 8 bases; unmatched junction bases: 6. This CDR3 contains 14 residues. The CDR3 DNA follows: TGTGCCAGCAGCTTAGGGACAGGGTTCAAGGAAGCTTTCTTT. As protein: CASSLGTGFKEAFF.

This clonotype qualifies as medium-sized. The CDR3 nucleotides are TGTGCCAGCAGTGCCAACGATTTCTATGGCTACACCTTC. As protein: CASSANDFYGYTF. The genes are TRBV2 and TRBJ1-2; D not certain. There are 13 residues in the CDR3. In germline, CDR1 is SNHLY, CDR2 FYNNEI. V was cut by 4 bases and J by 4 bases, with 10 bases left in between.

The sample holds many counts of this clonotype. This rearrangement joins TRBV6-5 to TRBJ2-7, with 8 bases fitting TRBD2. This CDR3 is 15 amino acids long. Trimming removed 10 bases from V and 0 bases from J; junction bases left unmatched: 11. Germline CDR1 reads MNHEY; CDR2 reads SVGAGI. The CDR3 coding sequence is TGTGCCACCCCGGGGGGGCAAGACGCCTCCTACGAGCAGTACTTC. Translated, it gives CATPGGQDASYEQYF.

This clonotype was seen at least ten times. The rearrangement links TRBV25-1 to TRBJ1-1, with 7 bases fitting TRBD1. This CDR3 is 15 amino acids long. In germline, CDR1 is MGHDK, CDR2 SYGVNS. V lost 6 bases to trimming and J lost 7 bases; unmatched junction nucleotides: 14. The CDR3 region is CASRPGQSRRSEAFF. The CDR3 nucleotides read TGTGCCAGCAGGCCGGGACAGTCCCGTAGGAGTGAAGCTTTCTTT.

This clonotype occurred many times. This chain connects TRBV4-1 to TRBJ2-1, with 11 positions matching TRBD2. CDR1 and CDR2 (germline): MGHRA, YSYEKL. With 4 bases clipped from V and 4 bases from J, the junction kept 3 bases outside the gene matches. This CDR3 spans 15 amino acids. CDR3 region: CASSPGLAAYNEQFF. The CDR3 DNA sequence: TGCGCCAGCAGCCCGGGACTAGCGGCGTACAATGAGCAGTTCTTC.

By sample fraction, this clonotype is medium-sized. CDR3 residues: CASSKGDRGILYF. The CDR3 DNA reads as TGTGCCAGCAGCAAGGGTGACAGGGGGATATTGTATTTT. V and J are TRBV7-3 and TRBJ2-3; 9 positions agree with TRBD1. This CDR3 is 13 amino acids long. V was pared by 5 bases and J by 14 bases, with 11 bases of the junction left unmatched. Per the germline V gene, CDR1 is SGHTA and CDR2 is FQGTGA.

This clonotype was seen at least ten times. The J gene is TRBJ2-1, the V gene TRBV7-9; D unclear. The CDR3 runs 15 residues. From germline, CDR1 is SEHNR and CDR2 FQNEAQ (reference sequence). Trimming removed 3 bases from V and 7 bases from J, with 16 bases in between. CDR3 bases: TGTGCCAGCAGCTTCGAAGGACCGAGAGGTAATGAGCAGTTCTTC. It codes for CASSFEGPRGNEQFF.

This clonotype is labeled medium-sized (0.01 to 0.1%). The J gene is TRBJ2-1, the V gene TRBV20-1; no definite D call. Per germline, CDR1 DFQATT and CDR2 SNEGSKA (reference sequence). V was cut by 2 bases and J by 4 bases, with 6 bases left in between. CDR3 size: 12 residues. The CDR3 nucleotides are TGCAGTGCTAGATGGGATTACAATGAGCAGTTCTTC. Protein sequence: CSARWDYNEQFF.

This clonotype has a count of ten or more. This chain connects TRBV5-1 to TRBJ2-1; D unresolved. CDR3 length equals 13 residues. In germline, CDR1 is SGHRS, CDR2 YFSETQ. Trimming took off 2 bases at V and 8 bases at J, with 11 bases between the two ends. CDR3 protein: CASSFTVNDEQFF. The CDR3 nucleotides read TGCGCCAGCAGCTTTACAGTGAATGATGAGCAGTTCTTC.

This clonotype was observed at least ten times. The chain is built from TRBV7-9 and TRBJ1-3, with D perhaps matching TRBD1 (6 bases). Looked up from germline, CDR1 is SEHNR and CDR2 is FQNEAQ (reference sequence). V was trimmed by 6 bases and J by 4 bases, leaving 10 bases between them. There are 13 residues in the CDR3. CDR3 sequence (DNA): TGTGCCAGCAGGGGGGCGGCCGGAAACACCATATATTTT. This codes for CASRGAAGNTIYF.

Judged by abundance, this clonotype is medium-sized. The rearrangement joins TRBV20-1 to TRBJ1-5, with 7 bases aligning to TRBD1. CDR3 length equals 12 residues. The V gene's germline CDR1 is DFQATT and CDR2 SNEGSKA (reference sequence). V lost 5 bases to trimming and J lost 7 bases; unmatched junction nucleotides: 5. The CDR3, as DNA: TGCAGTGCTGGACAGGCAGGGCAGCCCCAGCATTTT. Its translation is CSAGQAGQPQHF.

The gene calls are TRBV28 and TRBJ2-7; D possibly matches TRBD1 or TRBD2 (6 bases each). V shed 5 bases and J shed 6 bases, with 20 bases lying between them. This CDR3 has 15 residues. Germline V gives CDR1 MDHEN, CDR2 SYDVKM. CDR3 nucleotides: TGTGCCAGCAGTACCGGAGGGGGAAGGGTGGTCGAGCAGTACTTC. This sequence encodes CASSTGGGRVVEQYF. The entire variable domain, with the rest obtained from reference TRBV28 and TRBJ2-7, is as follows: DVKVTQSSRYLVKRTGEKVFLECVQDMDHENMFWYRQDPGLGLRLIYFSYDVKMKEKGDIPEGYSVSREKKERFSLILESASTNQTSMYLCASSTGGGRVVEQYFGPGTRLTVT.

J is TRBJ2-7 and V is TRBV11-2; TRBD1 matches at 8 bases. The CDR3 is 14 residues long. V dropped 3 bases and J dropped 2; count of bases not matched to a gene: 3. CDR1 is SGHAT, CDR2 FQNNGV, per germline. The chain's CDR3 is CASSFGQGPYEQYF. Here the CDR3 DNA reads TGTGCCAGCAGCTTCGGACAGGGCCCCTACGAGCAGTACTTC.